The 10 T cell receptor beta chains below were found in one sample sequenced in a study of cytotoxic CD8 clonotypes in ibrutinib-treated CLL (dated by TCRdb to the early 2020s). Preparation of the library involved the immunoSEQ multiplex PCR assay. TCRdb stores this immuneACCESS table with in-frame sequences only. Part of the clones is absent; in the studies checked, under half of the shortfall reflects unresolved V genes, and no reason is known for the rest. For this sample the table gives about 68,000 clones, of which about 63% were detected only once. More than 4.5% of the sample is held by the ten biggest clonotypes. The sample's time point label, decoded: about twelve months on ibrutinib. The specimen was PBMCs, collected after 12 months of ibrutinib treatment. These receptor sequences come from a human donor with chronic lymphocytic leukemia.

The chain employs TRBV29-1 and TRBJ2-7; perhaps TRBD1 as D (6 bases). The V gene's germline CDR1 is SQVTM and CDR2 ANQGSEA. V was clipped by 2 bases and J by 5 bases, with 13 bases between them. The CDR3 runs to 13 residues. CDR3 residues: CSVEIRRGDEQYF. In nucleotides, the CDR3 is TGCAGCGTTGAAATCCGCAGGGGCGACGAGCAGTACTTC.

The J gene is TRBJ2-3, the V gene TRBV5-8; D might be TRBD1 (5 bases). The V end lost 4 bases, the J end lost 2 bases, and 14 bases lay between the germline ends. Germline V gene lookup returns CDR1 SGHTS and CDR2 YDEGEE. The CDR3 covers 15 residues. CDR3 amino acids: CASSPISGATDTQYF. The CDR3 region has the DNA TGTGCCAGCAGCCCAATAAGTGGGGCCACAGATACGCAGTATTTT.

V and J are TRBV5-6 and TRBJ2-3; 13 positions match TRBD2. Germline lookup yields CDR1 SGHDT and CDR2 YYEEEE. The CDR3 sequence is 15 residues long. The ends lost 4 bases at V and 5 bases at J; junction bases unmatched: 4. The CDR3 DNA sequence: TGTGCCAGCAGCCTAGGGACTAGCGGGGTAGATACGCAGTATTTT. Encoded protein: CASSLGTSGVDTQYF.

The chain joins TRBV18 to TRBJ2-5; 9 bases map to TRBD1. Matching the DNA end better, TRBJ2-7 makes the J call doubtful. Germline values: CDR1 KGHSH, CDR2 LQKENI. CDR3 size: 16 residues. The CDR3 spells CASSPLKKTGGYEQYF. In nucleotides, the CDR3 is TGTGCCAGCTCACCGCTAAAAAAGACAGGGGGGTACGAGCAGTACTTC.

This clone has more than one count but fewer than ten. V gene TRBV19 combines with J gene TRBJ1-6; D ambiguous. V lost 4 bases and J 10 bases, leaving 8 bases between the germline ends. From germline, CDR1 is LNHDA and CDR2 SQIVND (reference sequence). The CDR3 is made up of 12 amino acids. CDR3 sequence: CASSKGDSPLHF. CDR3 in DNA: TGTGCCAGTAGTAAGGGAGACTCACCCCTCCACTTT.

This CDR3 reads CASSKRGAINSGANVLTF. In DNA, the CDR3 is TGTGCCAGTTCGAAGCGGGGGGCCATAAACTCTGGGGCCAACGTCCTGACTTTC. The chain combines TRBV19 with TRBJ2-6; 9 nucleotides line up with TRBD2. CDR3 size: 18 residues. The germline V gene encodes CDR1 LNHDA and CDR2 SQIVND (reference sequence). The trim removed 8 bases at V and 0 bases at J, leaving 11 bases unmatched.

The chain carries TRBV2 and TRBJ1-1; D may be TRBD1 (5 bases). V was cut by 2 bases and J by 10 bases, with 20 bases left in between. Germline CDR1 and CDR2: SNHLY and FYNNEI. This CDR3 contains 15 residues. CDR3 DNA sequence: TGTGCCAGCAGTGAAACTTACGTGCAGGGCTCGGGAGCTTTCTTT. It yields the protein CASSETYVQGSGAFF.

The chain couples TRBV27 to TRBJ1-6, with D possibly TRBD1 on 5 matching bases. The germline V gene encodes CDR1 MNHEY and CDR2 SMNVEV (reference sequence). The CDR3 covers 13 residues. With 4 bases removed from V and 4 bases from J, the gap between germline ends came to 5 bases. In nucleotides, the CDR3 is TGTGCCAGCAGTTACAGGTATAATTCACCCCTCCACTTT. It codes for CASSYRYNSPLHF.

This clone was observed a handful of times. The chain links TRBV11-2 to TRBJ2-3; D is tentatively TRBD1 or TRBD2 (5 bases each). V lost 5 bases and J 6 bases, leaving 18 bases between the germline ends. CDR1 and CDR2 (germline): SGHAT, FQNNGV. This CDR3 contains 15 residues. CDR3 in amino acids: CASSPRRKRGDTQYF. The CDR3 nucleotides are TGTGCCAGCAGCCCCCGGCGGAAACGGGGCGATACGCAGTATTTT.

This clone turned up a few times. The gene calls are TRBV7-2 and TRBJ1-2; D not certain. Germline CDR1 and CDR2: SGHTA and FQGNSA. Trimming took 1 base from V and 0 from J, leaving 3 bases between them. The CDR3 contains 13 residues. DNA for the CDR3: TGTGCCAGCAGCTTAGTAACTAACTATGGCTACACCTTC. Its protein is CASSLVTNYGYTF. Using reference TRBV7-2 and TRBJ1-2 for the parts outside the CDR3, the full variable domain is GAGVSQSPSNKVTEKGKDVELRCDPISGHTALYWYRQSLGQGLEFLIYFQGNSAPDKSGLPSDRFSAERTGGSVSTLTIQRTQQEDSAVYLCASSLVTNYGYTFGSGTRLTVV.